The 28 T cell receptor beta chains below all came from one sample that was sequenced in a study of blood T cell repertoires in COVID-19. Sequencing used immunoSEQ multiplex PCR; TCRdb keeps in-frame clones, though not all of them. The sample lists roughly 100,000 clones, more than 70% occurring once. The sequenced sample was peripheral blood. The receptors stem from an elderly woman in a cohort sampled during active COVID-19.

In regard to this clone: One junction end does not reproduce the germline sequence, and a read error may be involved. The J gene is TRBJ2-1, the V gene TRBV11-2, with 7 bases aligning to TRBD1. Germline assignment: CDR1 SGHAT and CDR2 FQNNGV. The CDR3 runs 12 residues. The CDR3 region is CASTAQGETRIF. CDR3 bases: TGTGCCAGCACCGCGCAGGGGGAGACCCGGATCTTC.

The chain combines TRBV30 with TRBJ1-3; D is perhaps TRBD1 (5 bases). The V and J ends lost 4 bases and 0 bases respectively, with 16 bases between them. Germline-derived CDR1 and CDR2 are GTSNPN and SVGIG (reference sequence). CDR3 size: 16 residues. CDR3 loop: CAWNPAGSISGNTIYF. DNA for the CDR3: TGTGCCTGGAATCCGGCAGGGTCTATCTCTGGAAACACCATATATTTT.

The chain combines TRBV7-2 with TRBJ2-5, with a tentative D call TRBD1 (6 bases). Trimming shortened V by 2 bases and J by 2 bases, and 15 bases separated the two germline ends. The CDR3 extends over 16 amino acids. CDR1 is SGHTA, CDR2 FQGNSA, per germline. This chain's CDR3 is CASSLIRGRTQETQYF. DNA of the CDR3: TGTGCCAGCAGCTTAATCAGGGGCCGGACACAAGAGACCCAGTACTTC.

The chain has TRBV9 and TRBJ2-5; a weak D match, TRBD2 (5 bases). Germline V gives CDR1 SGDLS, CDR2 YYNGEE. The ends were cut back, 4 bases at V and 5 bases at J, with 15 bases in the middle. This CDR3 region has 14 residues. The chain's CDR3 is CASSPPGGPETQYF. The CDR3 DNA follows: TGTGCCAGCAGCCCGCCCGGAGGTCCCGAGACCCAGTACTTC.

The rearrangement uses TRBV5-1 and TRBJ1-1, with 8 bases matching TRBD1. Per germline, CDR1 SGHRS and CDR2 YFSETQ. V lost 4 bases and J lost 10; bases outside the gene matches: 9. The CDR3 is 13 residues long. The CDR3 here is CASSEDRAGAAFF. DNA for the CDR3: TGCGCCAGCAGCGAGGACAGGGCGGGCGCAGCTTTCTTT.

This clone occurred once. The chain couples TRBV3-1 (or the pseudogene TRBV3-2) to TRBJ1-2, with 8 bases identical to TRBD1. The germline gives CDR1 LGHDT, CDR2 YNNKEL (reference sequence). The J segment lost 6 bases and the V segment lost 2 bases, leaving 5 bases of the junction unmatched. This CDR3 region has 14 residues. This chain's CDR3 is CASSQNRGRDGYTF. CDR3 DNA sequence: TGTGCCAGCAGCCAAAACAGGGGGAGGGATGGCTACACCTTC.

The chain couples TRBV11-1 to TRBJ1-1; 8 bases are a match to TRBD1. Germline V CDR1 and CDR2: SGHAT, FQDESV (reference sequence). The CDR3 runs to 16 residues. V shed 6 bases and J 1 base; nucleotides not matched to a gene: 10. This CDR3 is CASRETRGLANTEAFF. CDR3 in DNA: TGTGCCAGCAGGGAGACCAGGGGGCTGGCGAACACTGAAGCTTTCTTT.

The CDR3 DNA is TGTGCCAGCTCCTATGGGGGGGCAGATACGCAGTATTTT. It specifies CASSYGGADTQYF. The chain has TRBV12-3 or TRBV12-4 and TRBJ2-3; TRBD2 aligns across 7 bases. This CDR3 region has 13 residues. J lost 4 bases, V lost 8 bases, and 6 bases had no gene match.

This sequence joins TRBV15 and TRBJ2-7; 9 bases align to TRBD1. The CDR3 covers 13 residues. CDR1 and CDR2 from the germline V gene are LNHNV and YYDKDF (reference sequence). With 5 bases clipped from V and 7 bases from J, the junction kept 6 bases outside the gene matches. The CDR3 DNA sequence: TGTGCCACCAGCTTACAGGGGGCGGGTGAGCAGTACTTC. Protein: CATSLQGAGEQYF. Drawing the rest from reference TRBV15 and TRBJ2-7, the complete variable domain is DAMVIQNPRYQVTQFGKPVTLSCSQTLNHNVMYWYQQKSSQAPKLLFHYYDKDFNNEADTPDNFQSRRPNTSFCFLDIRSPGLGDTAMYLCATSLQGAGEQYFGPGTRLTVT.

The V gene is TRBV4-1, the J gene TRBJ2-7; 9 nucleotides align to TRBD2. The germline V gene encodes CDR1 MGHRA and CDR2 YSYEKL. The CDR3 loop spans 16 amino acids. V dropped 1 base and J dropped 3; count of bases not matched to a gene: 7. The CDR3 DNA sequence: TGCGCCAGCAGCCAAGCGGCTAGCGGGATTAACTACGAGCAGTACTTC. This translates into CASSQAASGINYEQYF.

This sequence joins TRBV18 and TRBJ1-1; no clear D. CDR3 length: 14 amino acids. V lost 4 bases and J 1 base, leaving 10 bases between the germline ends. CDR1 and CDR2 from the germline V gene are KGHSH and LQKENI. The CDR3, as DNA: TGTGCCAGCTCACGGAGTGTGGGGAACACTGAAGCTTTCTTT. Its translation: CASSRSVGNTEAFF.

The V call is TRBV15, the J call TRBJ2-1; TRBD1 aligns across 9 bases. Germline CDR1 LNHNV, CDR2 YYDKDF (reference sequence). The V and J ends lost 4 bases and 1 base, in that order; junction bases with no gene match: 2. CDR3 length equals 15 residues. The CDR3, as DNA: TGTGCCACCAGCAAAGACAGGGGGTCCTACAATGAGCAGTTCTTC. Amino acids: CATSKDRGSYNEQFF.

The chain has TRBV19 and TRBJ2-1, with D possibly matching TRBD2 (6 bases). The germline CDR1 and CDR2 sequences are LNHDA and SQIVND (reference sequence). V was cut by 2 bases and J by 7 bases, with 27 bases left in between. There are 19 residues in the CDR3. The CDR3 here is CASSIRSGRSLAPGNEQFF. In nucleotides, the CDR3 is TGTGCCAGTAGTATACGTTCCGGGCGGAGTCTAGCGCCAGGAAATGAGCAGTTCTTC.

This clone was seen only a few times. V is TRBV2 and J is TRBJ2-1; 9 positions match TRBD2. Germline V gene data show CDR1 as SNHLY and CDR2 as FYNNEI. The J segment lost 4 bases and the V segment lost 5 bases, leaving 6 bases of the junction unmatched. There are 15 residues in the CDR3. In DNA, the CDR3 is TGTGCCAGCAGTCTGGAGCGGGAGGCGTACAATGAGCAGTTCTTC. It specifies CASSLEREAYNEQFF.

V and J are TRBV18 and TRBJ1-2; a possible D gene is TRBD1 (5 bases). Trimming shortened V by 3 bases and J by 5 bases, and 10 bases separated the two germline ends. The CDR3 is 13 amino acids. The germline gives CDR1 KGHSH, CDR2 LQKENI. The CDR3, as DNA: TGTGCCAGCTCACCGGGGCTGGGGTATGGCTACACCTTC. It translates to CASSPGLGYGYTF. The full variable domain, its missing parts supplied by reference TRBV18 and TRBJ1-2, is NAGVMQNPRHLVRRRGQEARLRCSPMKGHSHVYWYRQLPEEGLKFMVYLQKENIIDESGMPKERFSAEFPKEGPSILRIQQVVRGDSAAYFCASSPGLGYGYTFGSGTRLTVV.

The chain has TRBV27 and TRBJ1-5; 9 bases line up with TRBD1. Germline V gene data show CDR1 as MNHEY and CDR2 as SMNVEV (reference sequence). The CDR3 has 17 residues. V lost 7 bases to trimming and J lost 4 bases; unmatched junction nucleotides: 14. The CDR3 spells CASMNRGPWGDNQPQHF. The CDR3 coding sequence is TGTGCCAGCATGAACAGGGGGCCCTGGGGGGATAATCAGCCCCAGCATTTT.

This chain joins TRBV4-2 and TRBJ1-3, with TRBD1 identical over 8 bases. The length of the CDR3 is 17 residues. V shed 1 base, J shed 7 bases, and the junction held 12 bases outside the gene matches. CDR1 and CDR2 from the germline V gene are LGHNA and YNFKEQ. CDR3 in DNA: TGTGCCAGCAGCCAAGGAAGACAGGGGTTTAGGTTGAACACCATATATTTT. Amino acids: CASSQGRQGFRLNTIYF.

This chain connects TRBV12-5 to TRBJ2-7; D call uncertain. Trimming cost V 2 bases and J 6 bases, with 14 bases left between them. The CDR3 has 14 residues. Germline loops: CDR1 LGHNT, CDR2 FRNRAP. CDR3 loop: CASGLTLLVGEQYF. CDR3 in DNA: TGTGCTAGTGGTTTGACCTTGCTAGTGGGCGAGCAGTACTTC.

The chain has TRBV15 and TRBJ2-7, with TRBD1 as a possible D gene (7 bases). CDR1 and CDR2 (germline): LNHNV, YYDKDF (reference sequence). V lost 0 bases to trimming and J lost 5 bases, with 14 bases between them. The CDR3 runs to 15 residues. The CDR3 is CATSREWSRGDEQYF. For the CDR3, the DNA is TGTGCCACCAGCAGAGAATGGTCCAGGGGGGACGAGCAGTACTTC.

V usage is TRBV5-6 and J usage is TRBJ2-2; D possibly corresponds to TRBD1 (6 bases). V was cut by 2 bases and J by 2 bases, with 10 bases left in between. Germline V lookup: CDR1 SGHDT, CDR2 YYEEEE. This CDR3 contains 15 residues. Here the CDR3 reads CASSFGTTNTGELFF. Written as DNA, the CDR3 is TGTGCCAGCAGCTTTGGGACAACTAACACCGGGGAGCTGTTTTTT.

This sequence joins TRBV5-4 and TRBJ2-1; 10 nucleotides agree with TRBD2. The V gene's germline CDR1 is SGHNT and CDR2 YYREEE (reference sequence). After removal of 0 bases from V and 0 bases from J, the junction contained 9 bases not matched to a gene. This CDR3 has 19 residues. The CDR3 here is CASSLARLAGVNSYNEQFF. As DNA, the CDR3 is TGTGCCAGCAGCTTGGCCCGCCTAGCGGGGGTTAACTCCTACAATGAGCAGTTCTTC.

V is TRBV19 and J is TRBJ2-3; D gene uncertain. This CDR3 contains 12 residues. Per germline, CDR1 LNHDA and CDR2 SQIVND (reference sequence). The V and J ends lost 7 bases and 14 bases respectively, with 19 bases between them. DNA of the CDR3: TGTGCCAGTAACCCCAGTCGAGGCTCTCGGTATTTT. Protein sequence: CASNPSRGSRYF. The full variable domain, with the rest looked up from reference TRBV19 and TRBJ2-3, is DGGITQSPKYLFRKEGQNVTLSCEQNLNHDAMYWYRQDPGQGLRLIYYSQIVNDFQKGDIAEGYSVSREKKESFPLTVTSAQKNPTAFYLCASNPSRGSRYFGPGTRLTVL.

The chain combines TRBV6-4 with TRBJ2-2; D call uncertain. V lost 4 bases and J 6 bases, leaving 15 bases between the germline ends. Germline CDR1 and CDR2: MRHNA and SNTAGT. The CDR3 runs to 15 residues. CDR3 sequence: CASSVQYGGAGELFF. DNA for the CDR3: TGTGCCAGCAGTGTTCAGTATGGCGGTGCCGGGGAGCTGTTTTTT.

This chain uses TRBV19 with TRBJ1-5, with a weak D call TRBD1 (6 bases). There are 13 residues in the CDR3. Germline-derived CDR1 and CDR2 are LNHDA and SQIVND (reference sequence). V lost 5 bases to trimming and J lost 1 base, with 6 bases between them. The CDR3 nucleotides read TGTGCCAGTAGTCAGGGGAGCAATCAGCCCCAGCATTTT. Its protein is CASSQGSNQPQHF.

The chain links TRBV3-1 (or the pseudogene TRBV3-2) to TRBJ2-2; D not resolved. V shed 3 bases and J shed 5 bases, with 7 bases lying between them. Germline loops: CDR1 LGHDT, CDR2 YNNKEL (reference sequence). The CDR3 contains 13 residues. The DNA for the CDR3 is TGTGCCAGCAGCCATGCGAGGACCGGGGAGCTGTTTTTT. It codes for CASSHARTGELFF.

The chain has TRBV7-9 and TRBJ1-2; D not resolved. The CDR3 sequence is 15 residues long. Germline V gives CDR1 SEHNR, CDR2 FQNEAQ (reference sequence). V was clipped by 1 base and J by 0 bases, with 9 bases between them. The CDR3 loop reads CASSLDGGTNYGYTF. In DNA, the CDR3 is TGTGCCAGCAGCTTAGACGGCGGTACTAACTATGGCTACACCTTC.

For the CDR3, the DNA is TGTGCCAGCAGCCCCCGGAACACCGGGGAGCTGTTTTTT. Protein: CASSPRNTGELFF. The gene calls are TRBV11-3 and TRBJ2-2; unclear D gene. V was pared by 5 bases and J by 1 base, with 5 bases between. CDR1 is SGHNT, CDR2 YENEEA, per germline. CDR3 length: 13 residues. The variable domain in full, with the rest retrieved from reference TRBV11-3 and TRBJ2-2, is EAGVVQSPRYKIIEKKQPVAFWCNPISGHNTLYWYLQNLGQGPELLIRYENEEAVDDSQLPKDRFSAERLKGVDSTLKIQPAELGDSAVYLCASSPRNTGELFFGEGSRLTVL.

The chain employs TRBV18 and TRBJ1-2, with 9 bases aligning to TRBD1. The germline V gene encodes CDR1 KGHSH and CDR2 LQKENI. The CDR3 length is 13 residues. V dropped 2 bases and J dropped 10; count of bases not matched to a gene: 5. The CDR3 sequence: CASSPGTGSHYTF. CDR3 coding DNA: TGTGCCAGCTCACCAGGGACAGGGTCCCACTACACCTTC.